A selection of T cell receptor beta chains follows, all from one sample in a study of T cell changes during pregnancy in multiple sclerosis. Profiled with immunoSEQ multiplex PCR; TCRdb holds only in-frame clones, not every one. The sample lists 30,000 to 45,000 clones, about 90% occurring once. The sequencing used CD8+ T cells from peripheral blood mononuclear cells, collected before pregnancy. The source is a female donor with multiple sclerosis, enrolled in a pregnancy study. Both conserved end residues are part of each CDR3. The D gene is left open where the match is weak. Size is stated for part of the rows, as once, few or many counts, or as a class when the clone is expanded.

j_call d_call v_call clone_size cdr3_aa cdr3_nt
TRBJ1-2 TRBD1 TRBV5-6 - CASSFRQGGSYGYTF TGTGCCAGCAGCTTTCGACAGGGGGGGAGCTATGGCTACACCTTC
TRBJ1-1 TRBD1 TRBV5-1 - CASSLRIDRGAVGDTEAFF TGCGCCAGCAGCCTAAGAATTGACAGGGGGGCGGTCGGGGACACTGAAGCTTTCTTT
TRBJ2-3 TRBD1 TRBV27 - CASKLPGQRDDTQYF TGTGCCAGCAAGCTACCGGGACAGAGGGACGATACGCAGTATTTT
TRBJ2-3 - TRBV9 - CASSGREKGPDTQYF TGTGCCAGCAGCGGACGGGAGAAGGGCCCAGATACGCAGTATTTT
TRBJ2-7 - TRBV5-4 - CASSWGDSYEQYF TGTGCCAGCAGTTGGGGCGACTCGTACGAGCAGTACTTC
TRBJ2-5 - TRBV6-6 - CASSSVGGRETQYF TGTGCCAGCAGTTCCGTGGGGGGTCGAGAGACCCAGTACTTC
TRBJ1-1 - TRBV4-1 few CASSQATAAFF TGCGCCAGCAGCCAAGCGACAGCAGCTTTCTTT
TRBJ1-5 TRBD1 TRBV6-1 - CASSDRNRGLSNQPQHF TGTGCCAGCAGTGACCGAAACAGGGGGCTCAGCAATCAGCCCCAGCATTTT
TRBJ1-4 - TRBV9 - CASSSQGQLFF TGTGCCAGCAGCTCCCAGGGGCAACTGTTTTTT
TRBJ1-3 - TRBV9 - CASSVGYSGNTIYF TGTGCCAGCAGCGTAGGTTACTCTGGAAACACCATATATTTT
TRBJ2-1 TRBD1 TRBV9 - CASSPTGTGPYNEQFF TGTGCCAGCAGCCCTACCGGGACAGGTCCCTACAATGAGCAGTTCTTC
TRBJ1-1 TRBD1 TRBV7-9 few CASSIRTGNTEAFF TGTGCCAGCAGCATAAGGACAGGGAACACTGAAGCTTTCTTT
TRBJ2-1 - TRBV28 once CASRDLGGNEQFF TGTGCCAGCAGGGACCTAGGGGGCAATGAGCAGTTCTTC
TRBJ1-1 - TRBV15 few CATSRTRSDTEAFF TGTGCCACCAGCAGGACGCGGAGCGACACTGAAGCTTTCTTT
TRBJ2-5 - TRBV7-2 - CASSLVPRQETQYF TGTGCCAGCAGCTTAGTCCCGCGCCAAGAGACCCAGTACTTC
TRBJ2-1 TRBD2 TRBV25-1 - CASSRLAGTYNEQFF TGTGCCAGCAGTAGGCTAGCGGGGACGTACAATGAGCAGTTCTTC
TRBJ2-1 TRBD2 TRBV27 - CASSSMTSGSGNEQFF TGTGCCAGCAGTTCGATGACTAGCGGGAGTGGCAATGAGCAGTTCTTC
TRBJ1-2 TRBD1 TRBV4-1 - CASSQVGGGDGYTF TGCGCCAGCAGCCAAGTCGGAGGGGGCGACGGCTACACCTTC
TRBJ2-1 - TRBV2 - CASISLSYNEQFF TGTGCCAGCATCTCCCTCTCCTACAATGAGCAGTTCTTC
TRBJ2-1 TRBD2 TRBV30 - CAWGRTSGRFNEQFF TGTGCCTGGGGGAGGACTAGCGGGAGGTTCAATGAGCAGTTCTTC
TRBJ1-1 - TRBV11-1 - CASSLRRWGVGTEAFF TGTGCCAGCAGCTTAAGAAGATGGGGGGTAGGCACTGAAGCTTTCTTT
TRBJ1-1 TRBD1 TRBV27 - CASRGQFASSEAFF TGTGCCAGCAGGGGACAGTTCGCTTCTTCAGAAGCTTTCTTT
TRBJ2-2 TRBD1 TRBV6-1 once CASSMTGSNTGELFF TGTGCCAGCAGTATGACAGGGAGTAACACCGGGGAGCTGTTTTTT
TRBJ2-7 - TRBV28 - CASSFIPLDYEQYF TGTGCCAGCAGTTTCATCCCACTAGACTACGAGCAGTACTTC
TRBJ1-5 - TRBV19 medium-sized CASSSLQGQPQHF TGTGCCAGTAGTAGTTTACAGGGCCAGCCCCAGCATTTT
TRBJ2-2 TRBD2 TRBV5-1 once CASSPRLAGENTGELFF TGCGCCAGCAGCCCCAGACTAGCGGGAGAGAACACCGGGGAGCTGTTTTTT
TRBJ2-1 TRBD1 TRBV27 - CASSPNTGGSYNEQFF TGTGCCAGCAGTCCGAATACAGGGGGCTCCTACAATGAGCAGTTCTTC
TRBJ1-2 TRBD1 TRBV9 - CASSSRDRDYGYTF TGTGCCAGCAGCTCTCGGGACAGGGACTATGGCTACACCTTC
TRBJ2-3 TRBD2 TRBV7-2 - CASSFSGRGVPDTQYF TGTGCCAGCAGCTTTAGCGGGAGAGGTGTCCCAGATACGCAGTATTTT
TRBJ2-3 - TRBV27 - CASNRGDTQYF TGTGCCAGCAACCGGGGGGATACGCAGTATTTT
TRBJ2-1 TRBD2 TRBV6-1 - CASSPYLAGEEQFF TGTGCCAGCAGCCCCTACCTAGCGGGAGAGGAACAGTTCTTC
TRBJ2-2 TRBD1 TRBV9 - CASSLRQGARELFF TGTGCCAGCAGCCTTAGACAGGGGGCGCGGGAGCTGTTTTTT
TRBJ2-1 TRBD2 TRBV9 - CASSVDGGGNEQFF TGTGCCAGCAGCGTAGACGGCGGGGGCAATGAGCAGTTCTTC
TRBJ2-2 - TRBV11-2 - CASRHRSGELFF TGTGCCAGCAGACACAGGTCCGGGGAGCTGTTTTTT
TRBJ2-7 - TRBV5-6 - CASSTPRAYEQYF TGTGCCAGCAGCACACCGCGGGCATACGAGCAGTACTTC
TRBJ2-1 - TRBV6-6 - CASSSDSLAYNEQFF TGTGCCAGCAGCTCCGACTCCCTAGCCTACAATGAGCAGTTCTTC
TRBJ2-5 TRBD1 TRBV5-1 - CASSPEPGQGEETQYF TGCGCCAGCAGCCCCGAACCGGGACAGGGAGAGGAGACCCAGTACTTC
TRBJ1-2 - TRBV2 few CASRSYGYTF TGTGCCAGCCGTTCCTACGGCTACACCTTC
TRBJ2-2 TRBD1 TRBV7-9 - CASSAPGQVPGELFF TGTGCCAGCAGCGCCCCGGGACAGGTTCCCGGGGAGCTGTTTTTT
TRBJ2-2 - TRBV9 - CASSSGQGGNTGELFF TGTGCCAGCAGCTCCGGCCAGGGGGGAAACACCGGGGAGCTGTTTTTT